This T cell receptor beta chain was sequenced in a study of blood T cell repertoires in COVID-19. Study in general: Samples of COVID-19 (acute and convalescent) were obtained from the United States, Italy and Spain. Sources were T cells, B-cell-depleted T cells, or PBMCs; the material itself was cDNA or gDNA.

Original handling: Reference gene primer amplification gave nucleated cell count estimates. Libraries were prepared by immunoSEQ multiplex PCR; TCRdb keeps only in-frame clonotypes and omits some of them. V, J and clone size derive from that table, while D and trimming were established from the DNA sequence. The sample shows about 150,000 clones, roughly nine tenths of them seen only once. With 6 bases removed from V and 4 bases from J, the gap between germline ends came to 4 bases. The CDR3 contains 11 residues. Germline CDR1 is SNHLY and CDR2 is FYNNEI. The V call is TRBV2, the J call TRBJ1-3; D call uncertain. This TCR was sampled from a woman in her fifties or sixties with active or convalescent COVID-19. The sequenced material came from peripheral blood. CDR3: CASSQGNTIYF. The CDR3 DNA follows: TGTGCCAGCAGCCAGGGAAACACCATATATTTT.